Listed here are 7 T cell receptor beta chains from one sample, sequenced in a study of blood T cell repertoires in COVID-19. Data came from immunoSEQ multiplex PCR; TCRdb stores just in-frame clones and leaves some out. In the table there are fewer than 250,000 clones, around 83% of which are singletons. The sequenced sample consisted of peripheral blood. These TCRs come from a woman in her fifties or sixties with acute or convalescent COVID-19.

This clone was counted a few times. Other DNA sequences from this sample encode an identical CDR3 as well. The V and J genes are TRBV5-1 and TRBJ2-7; D might be TRBD1 (5 bases). Trimming took 0 bases from V and 3 from J, leaving 10 bases between them. The germline V gene has CDR1 SGHRS and CDR2 YFSETQ. The CDR3 consists of 14 residues. The CDR3 here is CASSLDTGSYEQYF. The DNA for the CDR3 is TGCGCCAGCAGCTTGGATACAGGTAGCTACGAGCAGTACTTC.

This sequence joins TRBV6-1 and TRBJ1-5, with a possible D match to TRBD1 (5 bases). CDR1 is MNHNS and CDR2 is SASEGT in the germline V gene. The germline V and J ends were trimmed by 3 bases and 3 bases, with 15 bases remaining between them. CDR3 length equals 16 residues. CDR3 residues: CASSDRAQATNQPQHF. Here the CDR3 DNA reads TGTGCCAGCAGTGACCGGGCACAGGCCACCAATCAGCCCCAGCATTTT.

This clone was seen a handful of times. The chain recombines TRBV3-1 (or the pseudogene TRBV3-2) with TRBJ1-5; TRBD1 agrees at 8 bases. V dropped 1 base and J dropped 7; count of bases not matched to a gene: 3. Germline V gives CDR1 LGHDT, CDR2 YNNKEL (reference sequence). This CDR3 has 14 residues. CDR3: CASSQVQGEQPQHF. The CDR3 DNA sequence: TGTGCCAGCAGCCAAGTACAGGGGGAGCAGCCCCAGCATTTT.

V and J are TRBV5-4 and TRBJ2-5; maybe TRBD1 (6 bases). V was cut by 0 bases and J by 3 bases, with 9 bases left in between. Germline CDR1 is SGHNT and CDR2 is YYREEE (reference sequence). This CDR3 region has 14 residues. The CDR3 sequence: CASSLGQGKETQYF. CDR3 coding DNA: TGTGCCAGCAGCTTGGGTCAGGGGAAAGAGACCCAGTACTTC.

V is TRBV19 and J is TRBJ1-4; 8 nucleotides agree with TRBD1. CDR1 LNHDA and CDR2 SQIVND come from the germline V gene (reference sequence). The CDR3 consists of 14 residues. V dropped 3 bases and J dropped 7; count of bases not matched to a gene: 4. CDR3 region: CASSMDREGEKLFF. CDR3 nucleotides: TGTGCCAGTAGTATGGACAGGGAGGGTGAAAAACTGTTTTTT.

V and J are TRBV12-3 or TRBV12-4 and TRBJ1-4, with D unclear. V was trimmed by 7 bases and J by 4 bases, leaving 10 bases between them. This CDR3 region has 13 residues. DNA for the CDR3: TGTGCCAGCACGTCCGCGATTAATGAAAAACTGTTTTTT. It codes for CASTSAINEKLFF.

A remark on this clone: The sample carries other DNA sequences with the same CDR3. This chain uses TRBV3-1 (or the pseudogene TRBV3-2) with TRBJ1-1, with D hard to call. CDR3 length: 13 amino acids. Trimming cost V 0 bases and J 4 bases, with 6 bases left between them. CDR1 is LGHDT and CDR2 is YNNKEL in the germline V gene (reference sequence). The CDR3 DNA reads TGTGCCAGCAGCCAAGACGCGAGCACTGAAGCTTTCTTT. It yields the protein CASSQDASTEAFF.